This is a list of T cell receptor beta chains from one sample in a study of blood T cell repertoires in COVID-19. Measured with immunoSEQ multiplex PCR; TCRdb has only the in-frame clones, and not every one. The repertoire holds around 200,000 clones, with more than 70% as singletons. The material sequenced was peripheral blood. Receptors were obtained from a man between 18 and 35 years old with active or convalescent COVID-19. Each CDR3 is given with its conserved first and last residue. D genes are given only for firm matches. For some rows the clone size is stated as once, few or many, or as a class when expanded; others skip it.

size	V	D	J	length	DNA	CDR3
NA	TRBV4-2	TRBD2	TRBJ2-5	16	TGTGCCAGCAGCCCAGGGACTAGCGGGAGGGTGGAGACCCAGTACTTC	CASSPGTSGRVETQYF
NA	TRBV7-2	TRBD1	TRBJ2-2	15	TGTGCCAGCAGACCTCAGGGGGCGTATACCGGGGAGCTGTTTTTT	CASRPQGAYTGELFF
NA	TRBV6-5	TRBD1	TRBJ1-2	13	TGTGCCAGCAGTTATTCCAGGGGGAAAGGCTACACCTTC	CASSYSRGKGYTF
NA	TRBV6-1	NA	TRBJ2-2	16	TGTGCCAGCAGTGGGGGTGGAGGGCTCGGGACCGGGGAGCTGTTTTTT	CASSGGGGLGTGELFF
NA	TRBV3-1/TRBV3-2	TRBD1	TRBJ1-2	19	TGTGCCAGCAGCCATATTATCCGGGACAGGGGGCACCCTAACTATGGCTACACCTTC	CASSHIIRDRGHPNYGYTF
NA	TRBV18	TRBD1	TRBJ1-2	14	TGTGCCAGCTCACCGAAGGGACAGCAATATGGCTACACCTTC	CASSPKGQQYGYTF
NA	TRBV29-1	TRBD1	TRBJ1-2	15	TGCAGCGTTGAATCTCGGGTCGGGTCAGGGGGCGGCTACACCTTC	CSVESRVGSGGGYTF
NA	TRBV11-2	NA	TRBJ1-1	15	TGTGCCAGCAGCTTAACGGGGGGCCAGGACACTGAAGCTTTCTTT	CASSLTGGQDTEAFF
NA	TRBV6-6	NA	TRBJ2-7	12	TGTGCCAGTCATCCGACCGGAGGGGAGCAGTACTTC	CASHPTGGEQYF
NA	TRBV7-9	NA	TRBJ2-7	14	TGTGCCAGCAGCTTACAGCAGGGACTTTCCGAGCAGTACTTC	CASSLQQGLSEQYF
few	TRBV2	TRBD1	TRBJ2-7	15	TGTGCCAGCAGGCAGGGACAGGCCCCCGCCTACGAGCAGTACTTC	CASRQGQAPAYEQYF
NA	TRBV14	NA	TRBJ1-6	16	TGTGCCAGCAGCCAAGGTGACGCTAGGTATAATTCACCCCTCCACTTT	CASSQGDARYNSPLHF
once	TRBV6-5	NA	TRBJ2-7	14	TGTGCCAGCAGTCCCATCGGGATATCCTACGAGCAGTACTTC	CASSPIGISYEQYF
NA	TRBV2	TRBD2	TRBJ2-1	13	TGTGCCAGTGCGGGGGACTCCTACAATGAGCAGTTCTTC	CASAGDSYNEQFF
NA	TRBV2	TRBD2	TRBJ2-2	13	TGTGCCAGCAGAGGACTAGCTGAGGGAGAGCTGTTTTTT	CASRGLAEGELFF
NA	TRBV7-2	TRBD2	TRBJ2-1	17	TGTGCCAGCAGCCCGCTAGCGGGAGGGCCAGGCGGCAATGAGCAGTTCTTC	CASSPLAGGPGGNEQFF
once	TRBV7-8	TRBD2	TRBJ2-5	16	TGTGCCAGCAGCATAAGACTAGCGGGAGGGGAAGAGACCCAGTACTTC	CASSIRLAGGEETQYF
NA	TRBV27	TRBD1	TRBJ2-1	14	TGTGCCAGCAGGACAGGGGAGAGCTACAATGAGCAGTTCTTC	CASRTGESYNEQFF
NA	TRBV19	TRBD1	TRBJ2-1	14	TGTGCCAGTAGGCCAGGGGGTTATGTGGATGAGCAGTTCTTC	CASRPGGYVDEQFF
NA	TRBV28	TRBD1	TRBJ1-4	15	TGTGCCAGCAGAGCTGGGACAGGGGTACGAGAAAAACTGTTTTTT	CASRAGTGVREKLFF
NA	TRBV6-1	TRBD1	TRBJ1-2	17	TGTGCCAGCAGTGAATTCCAGGGGGGCCTGAGGAACTATGGCTACACCTTC	CASSEFQGGLRNYGYTF
NA	TRBV21-1	NA	TRBJ2-1	18	TGTGCCAGCAGCCCGGGACTAGCGGGGGGGAGCTCCTACAATGAGCAGTTCTTC	CASSPGLAGGSSYNEQFF